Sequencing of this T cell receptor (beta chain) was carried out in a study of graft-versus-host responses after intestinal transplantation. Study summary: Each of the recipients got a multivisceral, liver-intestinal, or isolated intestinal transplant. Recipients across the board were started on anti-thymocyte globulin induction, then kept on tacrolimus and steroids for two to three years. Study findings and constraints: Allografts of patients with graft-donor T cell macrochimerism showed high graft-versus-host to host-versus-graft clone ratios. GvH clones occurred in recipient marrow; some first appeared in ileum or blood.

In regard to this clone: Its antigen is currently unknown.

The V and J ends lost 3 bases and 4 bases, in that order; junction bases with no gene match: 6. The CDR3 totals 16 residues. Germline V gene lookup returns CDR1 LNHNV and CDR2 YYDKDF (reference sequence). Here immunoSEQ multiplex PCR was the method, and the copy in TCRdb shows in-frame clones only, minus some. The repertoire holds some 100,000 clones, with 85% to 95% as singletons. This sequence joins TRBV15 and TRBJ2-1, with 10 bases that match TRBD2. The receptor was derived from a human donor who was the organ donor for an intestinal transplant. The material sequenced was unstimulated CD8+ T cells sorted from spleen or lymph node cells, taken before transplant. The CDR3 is CATSSATSGVYNEQFF. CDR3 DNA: TGTGCCACCAGCAGTGCAACTAGCGGGGTTTACAATGAGCAGTTCTTC.